What follows are 24 T cell receptor beta chains derived from one specimen sequenced in a study of CXCR3-negative and CXCR3-positive naive CD8 T cells. Study observations and caveats: CXCR3-positive naive cells carried more hydrophobic TRB CDR3s than CXCR3-negative naive cells did.

These receptors' targets are unknown. Libraries of TRB cDNA were made by 5' RACE and carried UMIs. TCRdb reanalyzed the 5' RACE reads, giving one entry per CDR3 protein sequence and no DNA. The sample data list tens of thousands of distinct CDR3 sequences. The sequenced sample consisted of naive CXCR3+ CD8+ T cells from blood. Subset defined: CD45RO-CCR7+CD27+CD95- naive CD8+ T cells expressing CXCR3 (TNR3+). Receptors were obtained from a human donor in good health. Some clones in this sample may be carry-over from other donors' samples.

The J gene is TRBJ2-1, the V gene TRBV10-3. CDR1 and CDR2 (germline): ENHRY, SYGVKD. The CDR3 totals 14 residues. The chain's CDR3 is CAISAMGGYNEQFF.

V is TRBV24-1 and J is TRBJ2-5; lacking DNA, the TRBD1 call made by TCRdb goes unchecked. The CDR3 length is 14 residues. Germline-derived CDR1 and CDR2 are KGHDR and SFDVKD. The CDR3 sequence is CATSGGDRGETQYF.

The V and J genes are TRBV29-1 and TRBJ1-2; TCRdb indicates TRBD1, and absent DNA this call remains unverified. The length of the CDR3 is 13 residues. Germline values: CDR1 SQVTM, CDR2 ANQGSEA. The CDR3 is CSVGAGNLYGYTF. Drawing the rest from reference TRBV29-1 and TRBJ1-2, the complete variable domain is SAVISQKPSRDICQRGTSLTIQCQVDSQVTMMFWYRQQPGQSLTLIATANQGSEATYESGFVIDKFPISRPNLTFSTLTVSNMSPEDSSIYLCSVGAGNLYGYTFGSGTRLTVV.

The chain employs TRBV10-3 and TRBJ2-3. There are 15 residues in the CDR3. Germline V CDR1 and CDR2: ENHRY, SYGVKD. The chain's CDR3 is CAISETGLAADTQYF.

This sequence joins TRBV28 and TRBJ2-5; TCRdb outputs TRBD1, but without DNA this stays unchecked. CDR3 length: 13 residues. Germline assignment: CDR1 MDHEN and CDR2 SYDVKM. CDR3 loop: CASSDRTQETQYF.

The CDR3 loop is CSAVDRVNTEAFF. The J gene is TRBJ1-1, the V gene TRBV29-1; TCRdb gives TRBD1 as the D gene, but with no DNA this cannot be confirmed. CDR3 length: 13 amino acids. Germline-derived CDR1 and CDR2 are SQVTM and ANQGSEA.

V gene TRBV29-1 combines with J gene TRBJ2-1; lacking DNA, the TRBD1 call made by TCRdb goes unchecked. Germline V CDR1 and CDR2: SQVTM, ANQGSEA. This CDR3 is built from 12 residues. CDR3 loop: CSGNGGLNEQFF.

The CDR3 sequence: CSVATGLNTEAFF. The chain joins TRBV29-1 to TRBJ1-1; checking the TCRdb D call of TRBD1 is not possible without DNA. Germline V gives CDR1 SQVTM, CDR2 ANQGSEA. There are 13 residues in the CDR3.

V and J are TRBV14 and TRBJ2-1; the TCRdb call, TRBD2, lacks DNA for checking. Germline CDR1 SGHDN, CDR2 FVKESK. The CDR3 totals 15 residues. CDR3 residues: CASRSTSGESGEQFF.

The rearrangement uses TRBV5-1 and TRBJ2-7. Germline V gives CDR1 SGHRS, CDR2 YFSETQ. CDR3 size: 13 residues. The CDR3 is CASSVDRVREQYF.

The V call is TRBV5-1, the J call TRBJ2-1; as DNA is missing, the TRBD1 call by TCRdb cannot be tested. CDR3 length: 16 residues. Germline V gene sequence: CDR1 SGHRS, CDR2 YFSETQ. CDR3 sequence reads: CASSLGWTGLVSEQFF.

V and J are TRBV29-1 and TRBJ2-1. Germline V lookup: CDR1 SQVTM, CDR2 ANQGSEA. CDR3 length: 14 amino acids. The CDR3: CSVEDNELYNEQFF.

The chain is built from TRBV2 and TRBJ2-7; the TCRdb call, TRBD2, lacks DNA for checking. Germline CDR1 reads SNHLY; CDR2 reads FYNNEI. CDR3 size: 14 residues. CDR3 region: CASSELPRAYEQYF.

V is TRBV29-1 and J is TRBJ2-6. Germline values: CDR1 SQVTM, CDR2 ANQGSEA. There are 15 residues in the CDR3. CDR3 residues: CSVEELVSGANVLTF. The full variable domain, its missing parts supplied by reference TRBV29-1 and TRBJ2-6, is SAVISQKPSRDICQRGTSLTIQCQVDSQVTMMFWYRQQPGQSLTLIATANQGSEATYESGFVIDKFPISRPNLTFSTLTVSNMSPEDSSIYLCSVEELVSGANVLTFGAGSRLTVL.

This chain joins TRBV27 and TRBJ2-7; TCRdb proposes TRBD1, but this gene call is untestable without DNA. Germline lookup yields CDR1 MNHEY and CDR2 SMNVEV (reference sequence). This CDR3 region has 12 residues. The CDR3 is CASSTDSYEQYF.

This sequence joins TRBV28 and TRBJ2-3; TCRdb gives TRBD2 as the D gene, but with no DNA this cannot be confirmed. The germline gives CDR1 MDHEN, CDR2 SYDVKM. The CDR3 is 15 residues long. CDR3 sequence: CASSLGLAGTDTQYF.

This chain links TRBV9 with TRBJ2-7. The CDR3 consists of 15 residues. CDR1 and CDR2 (germline): SGDLS, YYNGEE. CDR3 sequence reads: CASSADHKSSYEQYF.

The chain uses TRBV28 and TRBJ2-7. This CDR3 spans 14 amino acids. Germline V gene sequence: CDR1 MDHEN, CDR2 SYDVKM. The CDR3 here is CASSLGRARYEQYF.

The J gene is TRBJ2-1, the V gene TRBV7-9; absent DNA, TCRdb's TRBD1 call cannot be checked. The germline gives CDR1 SEHNR, CDR2 FQNEAQ (reference sequence). The CDR3 spans 16 residues. CDR3 amino acids: CASSQTGAGSYNEQFF.

CDR3 loop: CATKTRGAYEQYF. The rearrangement joins TRBV24-1 to TRBJ2-7; with no DNA, the TCRdb D assignment of TRBD1 cannot be verified. Germline lookup yields CDR1 KGHDR and CDR2 SFDVKD. This CDR3 contains 13 residues.

The J gene is TRBJ2-3, the V gene TRBV7-9; TCRdb's D gene call, TRBD2, goes unchecked for lack of DNA. Germline CDR1 is SEHNR and CDR2 is FQNEAQ (reference sequence). The CDR3 runs 17 residues. CDR3 amino acids: CASSLISSGASTDTQYF.

The chain has TRBV7-9 and TRBJ2-1. Looked up from germline, CDR1 is SEHNR and CDR2 is FQNEAQ (reference sequence). There are 13 residues in the CDR3. The CDR3: CASRGSSYNEQFF.

The chain links TRBV28 to TRBJ1-2. Germline V gives CDR1 MDHEN, CDR2 SYDVKM. The CDR3 totals 16 residues. The chain's CDR3 is CASSYDAHPTVVGYTF.

The chain links TRBV28 to TRBJ1-3; as DNA is missing, the TRBD1 call by TCRdb cannot be tested. Germline CDR1 reads MDHEN; CDR2 reads SYDVKM. CDR3 length: 17 residues. The chain's CDR3 is CASSDRTGPLSGNTIYF.